These 3 T cell receptor beta chains came from one sample sequenced in a study of post-analysis software for immune sequencing data. Study-wide findings and caveats: Patients carried roughly 5 TRBV segments more frequently than controls did, and TRBV5-6, TRBV5-1 and TRBV20-1 were among them.

Unique molecular identifiers featured in each of the TCR beta cDNA libraries. TCRdb analysed the PCR reads with MiXCR anew, one entry per CDR3 protein. The sample has some 800,000 distinct CDR3 sequences; roughly 50% are singletons. Their cognate antigens are unknown. The sample taken for sequencing was blood. Receptors originate from a girl aged 10-17 years with multiple sclerosis.

The rearrangement uses TRBV5-5 and TRBJ2-7; TRBD1 aligns across 9 bases. V lost 2 bases to trimming and J lost 3 bases; unmatched junction nucleotides: 6. The CDR3 extends over 15 amino acids. Per the germline V gene, CDR1 is SGHKS and CDR2 is YYEKEE (reference sequence). The CDR3 is CASSFTGGAGYEQYF. CDR3 DNA sequence: TGTGCCAGCAGCTTTACAGGGGGCGCGGGCTACGAGCAGTACTTC. The full variable domain, completed using reference TRBV5-5 and TRBJ2-7, is DAGVTQSPTHLIKTRGQQVTLRCSPISGHKSVSWYQQVLGQGPQFIFQYYEKEERGRGNFPDRFSARQFPNYSSELNVNALLLGDSALYLCASSFTGGAGYEQYFGPGTRLTVT.

V usage is TRBV29-1 and J usage is TRBJ2-2, with unresolved D. CDR3 size: 14 residues. The germline CDR1 and CDR2 sequences are SQVTM and ANQGSEA. Between the trimmed V and J ends, which lost 6 bases and 3 bases, there was a span of 14 bases. CDR3 sequence reads: CSVLRQADTGELFF. The CDR3 region has the DNA TGCAGCGTACTTAGGCAGGCGGACACCGGGGAGCTGTTTTTT.

The chain has TRBV7-8 and TRBJ2-1; 7 nucleotides line up with TRBD2. The CDR3 totals 15 residues. J was trimmed by 11 bases and V by 0 bases; bases with no gene match: 10. CDR1 is SGHVS and CDR2 is FQNEAQ in the germline V gene. CDR3 residues: CASSLAGGPVSQQFF. The CDR3 bases are TGTGCCAGCAGCTTAGCGGGAGGGCCCGTATCTCAGCAGTTCTTC.